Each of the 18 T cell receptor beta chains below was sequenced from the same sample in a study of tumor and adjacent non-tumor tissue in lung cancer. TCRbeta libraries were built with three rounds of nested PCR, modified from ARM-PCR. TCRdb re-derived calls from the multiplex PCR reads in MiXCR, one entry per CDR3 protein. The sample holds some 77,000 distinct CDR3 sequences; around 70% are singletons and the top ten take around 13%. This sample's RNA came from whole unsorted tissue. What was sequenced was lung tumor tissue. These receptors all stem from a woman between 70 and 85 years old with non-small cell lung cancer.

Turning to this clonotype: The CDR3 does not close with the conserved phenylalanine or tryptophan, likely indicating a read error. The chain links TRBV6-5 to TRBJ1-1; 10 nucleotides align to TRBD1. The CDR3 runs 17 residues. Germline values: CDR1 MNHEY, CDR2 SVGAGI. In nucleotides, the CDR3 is TGTGCCAGCAGTTACTCTCGGACAGGGGGATTGGACACTGCAGCTTTCTGT. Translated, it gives CASSYSRTGGLDTAAFC.

The CDR3 DNA follows: TGTGCCAGCAGCCAAAGGCAGGGAGTCGCCAATGAGCAGTTCTTC. The encoded protein is CASSQRQGVANEQFF. V gene TRBV4-2 combines with J gene TRBJ2-1, with D perhaps TRBD1 or TRBD2 (5 bases each). This CDR3 region has 15 residues. Deletions cut 2 bases from V and 6 bases from J, with 14 bases between. The germline V gene has CDR1 LGHNA and CDR2 YNFKEQ.

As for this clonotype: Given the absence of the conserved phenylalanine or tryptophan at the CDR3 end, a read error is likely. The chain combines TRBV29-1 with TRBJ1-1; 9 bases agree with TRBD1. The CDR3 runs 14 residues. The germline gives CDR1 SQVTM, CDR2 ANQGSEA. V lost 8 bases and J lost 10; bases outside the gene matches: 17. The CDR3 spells CSPDSPGQGGGAFY. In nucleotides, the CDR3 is TGCAGCCCTGACAGTCCGGGACAGGGAGGAGGAGCTTTCTAT.

The CDR3 protein is CASNTGTEGLRRYF. Written as DNA, the CDR3 is TGTGCCAGCAACACCGGGACAGAGGGCTTGCGTCGGTACTTC. The chain combines TRBV6-1 with TRBJ2-7; 7 bases align to TRBD1. The CDR3 sequence is 14 residues long. Germline V CDR1 and CDR2: MNHNS, SASEGT. Germline trimming cut 7 bases from V and 12 bases from J; bases unmatched to any gene: 18.

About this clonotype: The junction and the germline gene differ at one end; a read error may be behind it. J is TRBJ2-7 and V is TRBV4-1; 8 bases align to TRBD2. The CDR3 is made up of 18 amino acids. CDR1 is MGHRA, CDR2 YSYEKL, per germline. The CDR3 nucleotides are TGCACCAGCAGCCAAGAAGGTCTAGCGGGTGCTCATCCCTACGAGCAGTACTTC. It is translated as CTSSQEGLAGAHPYEQYF.

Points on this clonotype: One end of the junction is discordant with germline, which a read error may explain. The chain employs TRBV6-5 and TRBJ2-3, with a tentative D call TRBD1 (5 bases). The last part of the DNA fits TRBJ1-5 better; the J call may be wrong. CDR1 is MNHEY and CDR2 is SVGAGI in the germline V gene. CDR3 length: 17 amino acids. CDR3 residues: CARSFSGGTHYPDTQHF. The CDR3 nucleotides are TGTGCCAGAAGTTTCTCTGGAGGGACTCACTACCCAGATACGCAGCATTTT.

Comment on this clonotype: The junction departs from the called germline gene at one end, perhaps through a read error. The CDR3 sequence: CSVYVLFSYNEQFF. CDR3 DNA sequence: TGTAGCGTTTACGTCCTTTTCTCCTACAATGAGCAGTTCTTC. The rearrangement uses TRBV29-1 and TRBJ2-1; perhaps TRBD2 as D (5 bases). This CDR3 contains 14 residues. The germline V gene has CDR1 SQVTM and CDR2 ANQGSEA.

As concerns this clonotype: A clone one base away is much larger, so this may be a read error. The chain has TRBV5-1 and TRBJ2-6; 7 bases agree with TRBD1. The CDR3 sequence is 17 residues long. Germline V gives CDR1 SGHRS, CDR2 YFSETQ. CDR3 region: CTSRRDSLGSGANVLTF. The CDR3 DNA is TGCACCAGCAGAAGGGACAGCCTAGGCTCTGGGGCCAACGTCCTGACTTTC.

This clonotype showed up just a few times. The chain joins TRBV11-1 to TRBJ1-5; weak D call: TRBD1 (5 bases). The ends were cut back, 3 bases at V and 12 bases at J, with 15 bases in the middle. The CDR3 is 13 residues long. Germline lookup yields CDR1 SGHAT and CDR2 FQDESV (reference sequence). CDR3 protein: CASSLTDNQHQHF. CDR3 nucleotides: TGTGCCAGCAGCTTGACAGACAATCAACACCAGCATTTT.

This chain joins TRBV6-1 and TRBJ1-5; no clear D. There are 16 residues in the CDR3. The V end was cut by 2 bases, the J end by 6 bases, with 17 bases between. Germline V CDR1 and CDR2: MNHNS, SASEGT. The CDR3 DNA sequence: TGTGCCAGCAGTGAACTCGCAAACTCGGGGAGTCAGCCCCAGCATTTT. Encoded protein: CASSELANSGSQPQHF.

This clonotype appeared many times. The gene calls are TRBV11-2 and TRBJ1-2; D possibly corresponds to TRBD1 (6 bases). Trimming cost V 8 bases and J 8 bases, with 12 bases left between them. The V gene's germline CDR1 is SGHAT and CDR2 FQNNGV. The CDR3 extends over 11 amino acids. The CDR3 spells CASSPGGGYTF. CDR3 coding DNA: TGTGCCAGCTCCCCTGGGGGCGGCTACACCTTC. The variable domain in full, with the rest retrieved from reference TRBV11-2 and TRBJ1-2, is EAGVAQSPRYKIIEKRQSVAFWCNPISGHATLYWYQQILGQGPKLLIQFQNNGVVDDSQLPKDRFSAERLKGVDSTLKIQPAKLEDSAVYLCASSPGGGYTFGSGTRLTVV.

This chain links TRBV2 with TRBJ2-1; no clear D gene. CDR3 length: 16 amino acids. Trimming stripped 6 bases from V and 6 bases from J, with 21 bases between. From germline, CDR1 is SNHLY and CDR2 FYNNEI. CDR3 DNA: TGTGCCAGCAGGGGGTCTGAGGCACGAAATTCCAATGAGCAGTTCTTC. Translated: CASRGSEARNSNEQFF.

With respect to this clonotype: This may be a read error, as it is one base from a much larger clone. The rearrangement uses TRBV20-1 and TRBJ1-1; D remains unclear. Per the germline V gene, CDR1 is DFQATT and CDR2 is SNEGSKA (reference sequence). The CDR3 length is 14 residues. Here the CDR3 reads CSVRGDGLNTEAFF. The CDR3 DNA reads TGCAGTGTTAGAGGCGACGGACTGAACACTGAAGCTTTCTTT.

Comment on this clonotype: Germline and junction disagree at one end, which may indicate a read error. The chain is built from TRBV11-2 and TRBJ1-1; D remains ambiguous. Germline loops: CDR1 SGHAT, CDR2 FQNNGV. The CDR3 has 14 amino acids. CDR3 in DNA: TGTCCCAGCAGCTTTGGCGGCATGAACACTGAAGCTTCCTTT. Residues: CPSSFGGMNTEASF.

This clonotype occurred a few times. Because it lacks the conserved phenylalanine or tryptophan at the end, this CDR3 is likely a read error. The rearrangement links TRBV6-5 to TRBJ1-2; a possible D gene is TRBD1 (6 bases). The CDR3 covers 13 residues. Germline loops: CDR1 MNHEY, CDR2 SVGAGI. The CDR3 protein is CASSRQDVYGYTL. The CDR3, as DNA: TGTGCTAGCAGTCGACAGGACGTCTATGGCTACACCCTC.

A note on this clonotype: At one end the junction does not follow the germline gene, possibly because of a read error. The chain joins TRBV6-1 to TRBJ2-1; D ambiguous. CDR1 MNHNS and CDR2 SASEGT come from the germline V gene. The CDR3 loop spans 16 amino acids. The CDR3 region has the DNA TGTGCCAGCATTTTACGGGCCTTCCAACACTACAATGAGCAATTCTTC. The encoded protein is CASILRAFQHYNEQFF.

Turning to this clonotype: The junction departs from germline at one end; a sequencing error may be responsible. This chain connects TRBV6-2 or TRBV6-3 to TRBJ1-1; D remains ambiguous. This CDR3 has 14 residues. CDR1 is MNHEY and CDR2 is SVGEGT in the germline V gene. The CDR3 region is CASSYDAATEETLF. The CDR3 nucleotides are TGTGCCAGCAGTTACGATGCGGCAACTGAGGAAACTCTCTTT.

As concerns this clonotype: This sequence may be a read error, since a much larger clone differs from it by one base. CDR3 sequence (DNA): TGTGTCAGCATCGATACTAATGAAAAACTGTTTTTT. It codes for CVSIDTNEKLFF. V is TRBV28 and J is TRBJ1-4; D gene uncertain. In germline, CDR1 is MDHEN, CDR2 SYDVKM. CDR3 length equals 12 residues. Supplemented by reference TRBV28 and TRBJ1-4, the full variable domain reads DVKVTQSSRYLVKRTGEKVFLECVQDMDHENMFWYRQDPGLGLRLIYFSYDVKMKEKGDIPEGYSVSREKKERFSLILESASTNQTSMYLCVSIDTNEKLFFGSGTQLSVL.